This is a list of T cell receptor beta chains from one sample in a study of regulatory and conventional T cells in RAG deficiency. Sequenced by immunoSEQ multiplex PCR; TCRdb stores in-frame clones only, minus some. Found here are 34,000 or so clones, 70% to 80% of them singletons; the top ten hold around 3.4%. This same sample was also taken into another study, of regulatory T cells.

Sequencing used CD4+ effector T cells sorted from blood. The source is a human donor in good health. The CDR3 runs from the conserved cysteine through the conserved F or W. The D gene is left open where the match is weak. Clone size is shown for a subset of rows, as once, few, many or a class of expanded clone.

j_gene,v_gene,abundance,d_gene,CDR3nt,CDR3aa
TRBJ1-1,TRBV5-1,NA,NA,TGCGCCAGCAGCCCGAGACAGTTGAACACTGAAGCTTTCTTT,CASSPRQLNTEAFF
TRBJ2-3,TRBV10-3,NA,TRBD1,TGTGCCATCAGTTACGACAGGGGGCGACGGACAGATACGCAGTATTTT,CAISYDRGRRTDTQYF
TRBJ1-2,TRBV5-6,NA,NA,TGTGCCAGCAGCTTGCTGGGACACCTAGAGGGGTATGGCTACACCTTC,CASSLLGHLEGYGYTF
TRBJ2-7,TRBV11-2,few,TRBD1,TGTGCCACCGCTCCCGGGACAGTGTCTCGTCAGTACTTC,CATAPGTVSRQYF
TRBJ1-1,TRBV28,NA,TRBD1,TGTGCCAGCAGTTACTTTACCGGGACAGGGTCAGGTAGGAGGGGCACTGAAGCTTTCTTT,CASSYFTGTGSGRRGTEAFF
TRBJ2-1,TRBV30,NA,TRBD2,TGTGCCTGGAGGGGGCGACTAGCGGATAGCTCCTACAATGAGCAGTTCTTC,CAWRGRLADSSYNEQFF
TRBJ2-5,TRBV4-2,NA,NA,TGTGCCAGCAGCCAAGACTGGGCTAGCCGGGAGACCCAGTACTTC,CASSQDWASRETQYF
TRBJ2-1,TRBV27,NA,TRBD1,TGTGCCAGCAGCCGCAAGTCCGTGGACAGGGCAGACAATGAGCAGTTCTTC,CASSRKSVDRADNEQFF
TRBJ1-1,TRBV19,NA,NA,TGTGCCAGTAGTATAGATCTTTTGAACACTGAAGCTTTCTTT,CASSIDLLNTEAFF
TRBJ2-2,TRBV7-8,NA,TRBD1,TGTGCCAGCAGCGCCCGACAGGGGGCTGGCACCGGGGAGCTGTTTTTT,CASSARQGAGTGELFF
TRBJ1-4,TRBV12-5,few,NA,TGTGCTAGTGGTTTGGTAGTCGGGGCGACTAATGAAAAACTGTTTTTT,CASGLVVGATNEKLFF
TRBJ2-3,TRBV5-1,NA,NA,TGCGCCAGCAGCCGAGATGGGGATACGCAGTATTTT,CASSRDGDTQYF
TRBJ2-5,TRBV15,few,NA,TGTGCCACCAGCAGAGGACCGGGACAACAAGAGACCCAGTACTTC,CATSRGPGQQETQYF
TRBJ1-4,TRBV27,NA,NA,TGTGCCAGGGAGATTACAGGGACTAATGAAAAACTGTTTTTT,CAREITGTNEKLFF
TRBJ1-5,TRBV11-2,NA,NA,TGTGCCAGCAGCTTAGATCCGGGGAGCAATCAGCCCCAGCATTTT,CASSLDPGSNQPQHF
TRBJ1-3,TRBV5-8,NA,NA,TGTGCCAGCAGCCTTGGGGACTCTGGAAACACCATATATTTT,CASSLGDSGNTIYF
TRBJ1-2,TRBV7-9,NA,NA,TGTGCCAGCAGCTTCCGAGTGGGGCTAGGAGGCTACACCTTC,CASSFRVGLGGYTF
TRBJ2-7,TRBV6-5,NA,NA,TGTGCCAGCTCAGTGAGGGTTGGCTACGAGCAGTACTTC,CASSVRVGYEQYF
TRBJ1-4,TRBV19,NA,NA,TGTGCCAGTAGTAACCGGGCCTCGAGGATGGATGAAAAACTGTTTTTT,CASSNRASRMDEKLFF
TRBJ1-3,TRBV28,NA,TRBD1,TGTGCCAGCAGTTTATACATGCGGACAGGGGTCTCTGGAAACACCATATATTTT,CASSLYMRTGVSGNTIYF
TRBJ1-2,TRBV28,NA,NA,TGTGCCAGCAGTCCTAGATGGGATGGCTACACCTTC,CASSPRWDGYTF
TRBJ1-5,TRBV2,few,TRBD1,TGTGCCAGCAGGGCGGACAGGAGCAATCAGCCCCAGCATTTT,CASRADRSNQPQHF
TRBJ2-7,TRBV23-1,NA,NA,TGCGCCAGCAGTCTACGAATCTCCGGGACATCACCCTACGAGCAGTACTTC,CASSLRISGTSPYEQYF
TRBJ2-7,TRBV6-6,NA,NA,TGTGCCAGCAATACCCCCGGGCAGGGTAGCGACGAGCAGTACTTC,CASNTPGQGSDEQYF
TRBJ2-7,TRBV7-9,NA,NA,TGTGCCAGCAGCTTAGCAGGGGGACACGAGCAGTACTTC,CASSLAGGHEQYF
TRBJ2-7,TRBV6-1,NA,NA,TGTGCCAGCAGCCGAAGAGGGGATGAGCAGTACTTC,CASSRRGDEQYF
TRBJ1-2,TRBV6-5,few,NA,TGTGCCAGCAGTTACACAGGAGGATATGGCTACACCTTC,CASSYTGGYGYTF
TRBJ2-3,TRBV6-4,NA,TRBD1,TGTGCCAGCAGTGAAGACCGACAGGGATTGCAGTATTTT,CASSEDRQGLQYF